A single sample is the source of the 8 T cell receptor beta chains below, sequenced in a study of spatial heterogeneity in lung cancer. Points from the study as a whole: Tumor mutation counts were tracked by expanded intratumoral alpha and beta TCR counts.

The time point was: sample taken at primary tumor resection. These receptors are not linked to any known antigen. TCRdb redid the calling of the 5' RACE reads with MiXCR, one entry per CDR3 protein. The repertoire holds more than 15,000 distinct CDR3 sequences, with approximately 6.2% as singletons. This specimen consisted of lung tumor tissue, obtained at surgery. The source is a male donor with early-stage non-small cell lung cancer.

This clonotype was observed many times. The rearrangement uses TRBV2 and TRBJ2-1, with D uncertain. The CDR3 loop spans 14 amino acids. Per germline, CDR1 SNHLY and CDR2 FYNNEI. Trimming left V 1 base short and J 10 bases short, with 14 bases between. CDR3 nucleotide sequence: TGTGCCAGCAGTGAAGAGTTTTTGAGCGAGGAGCAGTTCTTC. This gives the protein CASSEEFLSEEQFF. Combining the CDR3 with reference TRBV2 and TRBJ2-1 gives the whole variable domain EPEVTQTPSHQVTQMGQEVILRCVPISNHLYFYWYRQILGQKVEFLVSFYNNEISEKSEIFDDQFSVERPDGSNFTLKIRSTKLEDSAMYFCASSEEFLSEEQFFGPGTRLTVL.

This clonotype was counted at least ten times. V gene TRBV5-1 combines with J gene TRBJ2-5; D call uncertain. The germline CDR1 and CDR2 sequences are SGHRS and YFSETQ. Trimming removed 1 base from V and 0 bases from J, with 4 bases in between. The CDR3 length is 13 residues. The CDR3 sequence: CASSLTNQETQYF. In nucleotides, the CDR3 is TGCGCCAGCAGCTTGACAAACCAAGAGACCCAGTACTTC.

The sample holds many counts of this clonotype. The rearrangement joins TRBV19 to TRBJ2-5; D gene ambiguous. This CDR3 contains 15 residues. Germline V gene data show CDR1 as LNHDA and CDR2 as SQIVND (reference sequence). V lost 6 bases and J lost 0, with 14 bases in between. CDR3 protein: CASRGMTGDQETQYF. The CDR3 DNA sequence: TGTGCCAGTAGGGGTATGACCGGCGACCAAGAGACCCAGTACTTC. Filled out from reference TRBV19 and TRBJ2-5, the complete variable domain reads DGGITQSPKYLFRKEGQNVTLSCEQNLNHDAMYWYRQDPGQGLRLIYYSQIVNDFQKGDIAEGYSVSREKKESFPLTVTSAQKNPTAFYLCASRGMTGDQETQYFGPGTRLLVL.

This clonotype was picked up many times. The chain uses TRBV5-1 and TRBJ2-7; 7 positions agree with TRBD1. The germline V gene has CDR1 SGHRS and CDR2 YFSETQ. V was clipped by 4 bases and J by 4 bases; unmatched bases: 5. CDR3 size: 13 residues. The CDR3 sequence is CASSPGTAYEQYF. The CDR3 bases are TGCGCCAGCAGCCCGGGGACAGCTTACGAGCAGTACTTC. Looking up the rest from reference TRBV5-1 and TRBJ2-7 gives the full variable domain: KAGVTQTPRYLIKTRGQQVTLSCSPISGHRSVSWYQQTPGQGLQFLFEYFSETQRNKGNFPGRFSGRQFSNSRSEMNVSTLELGDSALYLCASSPGTAYEQYFGPGTRLTVT.

This clonotype showed up many times. The chain couples TRBV20-1 to TRBJ2-7, with TRBD1 matching 7 bases. This CDR3 has 15 amino acids. The germline CDR1 and CDR2 sequences are DFQATT and SNEGSKA (reference sequence). Germline trimming cut 4 bases from V and 7 bases from J; bases unmatched to any gene: 16. The CDR3 bases are TGCAGTGCTATCAGACCACAGGGGCGATCTCGGGAGCAGTACTTC. Translating gives CSAIRPQGRSREQYF.

This clonotype is categorized as medium-sized. The J gene is TRBJ1-1, the V gene TRBV12-3 or TRBV12-4; maybe TRBD1 (5 bases). Trimming cost V 3 bases and J 4 bases, with 24 bases left between them. The CDR3 covers 18 residues. The CDR3 loop reads CASSLRLPFWRGFTEAFF. The CDR3, as DNA: TGTGCCAGCAGTTTGCGATTACCTTTTTGGCGGGGCTTCACTGAAGCTTTCTTT.

This clonotype was seen ten or more times. The gene calls are TRBV20-1 and TRBJ1-4, with TRBD1 as a possible D gene (6 bases). Germline CDR1 and CDR2: DFQATT and SNEGSKA (reference sequence). V lost 5 bases and J 7 bases, leaving 11 bases between the germline ends. This CDR3 is 12 amino acids long. CDR3 in amino acids: CSAWDIGEKLFF. The CDR3 DNA reads as TGCAGTGCTTGGGACATTGGTGAAAAACTGTTTTTT.

This clonotype was seen at least ten times. The rearrangement links TRBV7-8 to TRBJ2-3; 9 positions agree with TRBD2. The ends lost 3 bases at V and 0 bases at J; junction bases unmatched: 4. The CDR3 has 16 amino acids. The germline V gene has CDR1 SGHVS and CDR2 FQNEAQ. The chain's CDR3 is CASSFLSGGSTDTQYF. DNA of the CDR3: TGTGCCAGCAGCTTCCTTAGCGGGGGAAGCACAGATACGCAGTATTTT.